This section outlines one T cell receptor (beta chain) sequence together with its context. The antigen remains unidentified. The germline V gene encodes CDR1 SQVTM and CDR2 ANQGSEA. The CDR3 is 13 amino acids. The sample belongs to a study of blood T cells in healthy people across ages. Study overall: Template switching captured about one barcoded beta molecule per two T cells.

Study-wide results and caveats: Donors of long life had a larger count of naive CD4+ cells and greater diversity than aged donors.

With a J-beta primer mix and a sample-barcoded 5' primer, a second PCR ran 7 to 11 cycles. Each cDNA molecule carried a tag from a template-switch adaptor that contained 12 random nucleotides. Via MiXCR, TCRdb re-called the 5' RACE reads, giving one row per CDR3 protein. The sample has around 990,000 distinct CDR3 sequences, around 25% seen once. The same specimen was also included in a second study, on T cells of mothers and their children.

The gene calls are TRBV29-1 and TRBJ2-1; tentative D call: TRBD1 (6 bases). The end of the DNA is better explained by TRBJ2-7, so the J call may be wrong. The source is a girl between 2 and 10 years old in good health. The sample taken for sequencing was blood. As DNA, the CDR3 is TGCAGCGTCTGGACAGAGAGCTCCTACGAGCAGTACTTC. Translating it yields CSVWTESSYEQYF.